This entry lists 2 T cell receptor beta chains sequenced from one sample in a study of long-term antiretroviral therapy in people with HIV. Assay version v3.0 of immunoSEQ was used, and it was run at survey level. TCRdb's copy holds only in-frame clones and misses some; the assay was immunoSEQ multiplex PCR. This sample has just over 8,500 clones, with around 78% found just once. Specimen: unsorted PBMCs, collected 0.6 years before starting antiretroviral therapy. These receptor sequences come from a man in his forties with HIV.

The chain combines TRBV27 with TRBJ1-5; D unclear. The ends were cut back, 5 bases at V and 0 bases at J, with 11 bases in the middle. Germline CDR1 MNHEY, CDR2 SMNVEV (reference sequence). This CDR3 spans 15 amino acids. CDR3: CASSPWTASNQPQHF. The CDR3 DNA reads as TGTGCCAGCAGTCCCTGGACCGCTAGCAATCAGCCCCAGCATTTT.

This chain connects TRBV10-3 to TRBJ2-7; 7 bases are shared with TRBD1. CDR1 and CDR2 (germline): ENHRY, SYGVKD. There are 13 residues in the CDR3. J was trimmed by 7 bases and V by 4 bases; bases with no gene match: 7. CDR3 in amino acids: CAISASGTEEQYF. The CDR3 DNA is TGTGCCATCAGTGCCTCCGGGACAGAGGAGCAGTACTTC.